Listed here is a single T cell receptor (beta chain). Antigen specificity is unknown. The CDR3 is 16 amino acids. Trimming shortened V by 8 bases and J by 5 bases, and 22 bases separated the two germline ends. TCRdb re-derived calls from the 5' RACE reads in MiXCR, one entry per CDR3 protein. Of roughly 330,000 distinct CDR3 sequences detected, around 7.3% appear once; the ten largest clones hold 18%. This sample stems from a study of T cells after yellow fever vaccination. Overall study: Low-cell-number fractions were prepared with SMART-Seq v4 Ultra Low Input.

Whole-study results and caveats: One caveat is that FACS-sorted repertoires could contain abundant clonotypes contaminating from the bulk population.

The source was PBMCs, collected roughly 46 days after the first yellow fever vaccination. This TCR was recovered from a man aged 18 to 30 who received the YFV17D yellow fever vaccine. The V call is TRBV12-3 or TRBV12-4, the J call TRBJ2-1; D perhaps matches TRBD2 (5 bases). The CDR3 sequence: CASLFGIGGDDNEQFF. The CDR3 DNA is TGTGCCAGCCTCTTCGGGATAGGTGGGGATGACAATGAGCAGTTCTTC.